The present TCR beta chain was sequenced within a study of identical twins. Whole-study results and caveats: Insertions were reduced in abundant cord blood beta clonotypes but not in memory repertoires.

A word on this clonotype: Its antigen is not identified.

cDNA molecules carried unique molecular identifiers, and template switching added a universal primer site. TCRdb independently ran MiXCR on the 5' RACE reads; one entry per CDR3 protein. This sample has roughly 1.6 million distinct CDR3 sequences, with less than 40% found just once. With 5 bases clipped from V and 8 bases from J, the junction kept 7 bases outside the gene matches. This CDR3 spans 13 amino acids. The germline CDR1 and CDR2 sequences are MNHEY and SVGAGI. The chain combines TRBV6-5 with TRBJ1-2; TRBD1 agrees at 8 bases. This receptor was obtained from a newborn girl in good health. Sequenced sample: cord blood. CDR3: CASSPTGAWGYTF. The CDR3 DNA sequence: TGTGCCAGCAGTCCGACAGGGGCTTGGGGCTACACCTTC.